This TCR beta chain was recovered during a study of type 1 regulatory T cells (TCRdb year 2021). Broadly, across the study: The study characterized an in vitro protocol that generated a Tr1-enriched, alloantigen-specific CD4 T cell product named T-allo10. Patients with hematological malignancies who were receiving allogeneic hematopoietic stem cell transplantation were the group in which T-allo10 was being clinically evaluated. General study outcomes and caveats: Compared with non-Tr1 cells, Tr1 cells had a TCR repertoire that was more restricted, a finding the study read as clonal expansion induced by alloantigen.

Sequencing used an Illumina MiSeq. TCRdb reworked the public reads: Q25 trimming with fastp, MiXCR clone assembly, productive beta chains retained. Every entry covers one CDR3 protein and lists the most common genes and DNA from its rows. The table for this sample lists 55,000 to 65,000 distinct CDR3 sequences; 60% to 65% of them were counted only once. The top ten clones comprise around 1.9% of the sample. As concerns this clonotype: This receptor's antigen is unknown. The record has no base qualities; no much larger clone is one base away.

Cut back by 4 bases and 4 bases, the V and J ends lie 15 bases apart. The germline V gene encodes CDR1 DFQATT and CDR2 SNEGSKA (reference sequence). Taken from cysteine to phenylalanine, the CDR3 has 14 residues. This entry keeps only the CDR3 DNA: 42 bases, framed from base 1. The sequence was obtained from a human donor in good health. Sequencing was performed on cultured non-Tr1 T cells, either the whole culture or a sorted T cell fraction (not recorded which). The cell subset or site label, as the study defines it: non-Tr1 population from the T-allo10 product. The chain was built from TRBV20-1 and TRBJ2-3; too little of a D gene remains to name it. CDR3 sequence: CSANLLLAPDTQYF. The DNA sequence is given as TGCAGTGCTAACCTTCTCTTAGCTCCAGATACGCAGTATTTT.